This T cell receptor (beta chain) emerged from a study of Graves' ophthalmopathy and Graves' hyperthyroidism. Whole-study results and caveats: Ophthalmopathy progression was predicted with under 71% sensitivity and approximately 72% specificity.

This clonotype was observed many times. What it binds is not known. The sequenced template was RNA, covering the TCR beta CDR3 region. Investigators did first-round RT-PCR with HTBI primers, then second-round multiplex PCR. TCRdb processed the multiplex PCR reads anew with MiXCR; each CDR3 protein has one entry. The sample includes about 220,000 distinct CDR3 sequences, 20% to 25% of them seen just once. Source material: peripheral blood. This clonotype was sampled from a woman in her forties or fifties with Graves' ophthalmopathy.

The CDR3 here is CSALSNTGELFF. CDR3 sequence (DNA): TGCAGTGCTTTGTCGAACACCGGGGAGCTGTTTTTT. The chain links TRBV20-1 to TRBJ2-2; no reliable D call. Trimming cost V 5 bases and J 0 bases, with 4 bases left between them. This CDR3 spans 12 amino acids. The germline V gene has CDR1 DFQATT and CDR2 SNEGSKA (reference sequence).